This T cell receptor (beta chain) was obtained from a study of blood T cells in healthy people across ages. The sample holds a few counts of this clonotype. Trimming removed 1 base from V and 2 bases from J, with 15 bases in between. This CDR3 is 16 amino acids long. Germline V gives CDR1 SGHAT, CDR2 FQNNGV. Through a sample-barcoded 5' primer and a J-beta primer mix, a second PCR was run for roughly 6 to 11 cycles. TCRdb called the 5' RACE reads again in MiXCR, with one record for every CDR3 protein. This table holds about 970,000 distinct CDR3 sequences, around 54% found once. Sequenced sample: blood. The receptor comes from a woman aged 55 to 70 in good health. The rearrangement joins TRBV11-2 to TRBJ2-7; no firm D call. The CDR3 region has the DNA TGTGCCAGCAGCTTAGGATTTGCGGATAAAGCCTACGAGCAGTACTTC. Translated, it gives CASSLGFADKAYEQYF.